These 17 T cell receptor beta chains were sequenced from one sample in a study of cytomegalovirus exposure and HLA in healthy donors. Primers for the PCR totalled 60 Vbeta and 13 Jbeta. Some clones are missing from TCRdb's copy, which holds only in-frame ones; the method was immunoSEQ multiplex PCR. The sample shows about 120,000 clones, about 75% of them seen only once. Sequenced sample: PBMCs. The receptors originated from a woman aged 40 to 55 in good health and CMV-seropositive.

The DNA for the CDR3 is TGTGCCAGCAGCGCGCGGTTCACAGATACGCAGTATTTT. Protein sequence: CASSARFTDTQYF. The chain has TRBV9 and TRBJ2-3, with D unresolved. Trimming took off 3 bases at V and 2 bases at J, with 7 bases between the two ends. This CDR3 region has 13 residues. Germline V gives CDR1 SGDLS, CDR2 YYNGEE.

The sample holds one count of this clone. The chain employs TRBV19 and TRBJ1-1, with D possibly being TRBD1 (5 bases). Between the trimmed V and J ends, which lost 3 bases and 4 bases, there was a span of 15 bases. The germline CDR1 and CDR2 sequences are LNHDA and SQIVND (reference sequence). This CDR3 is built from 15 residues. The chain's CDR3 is CASSMGGGRGTEAFF. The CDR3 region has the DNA TGTGCCAGTAGTATGGGGGGAGGGAGGGGCACTGAAGCTTTCTTT.

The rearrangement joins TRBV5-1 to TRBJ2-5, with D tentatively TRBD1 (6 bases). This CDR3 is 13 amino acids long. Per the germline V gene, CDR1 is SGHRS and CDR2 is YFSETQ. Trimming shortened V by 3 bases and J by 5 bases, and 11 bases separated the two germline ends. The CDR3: CASSSTGLETQYF. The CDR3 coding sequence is TGCGCCAGCAGCTCTACAGGGTTGGAGACCCAGTACTTC.

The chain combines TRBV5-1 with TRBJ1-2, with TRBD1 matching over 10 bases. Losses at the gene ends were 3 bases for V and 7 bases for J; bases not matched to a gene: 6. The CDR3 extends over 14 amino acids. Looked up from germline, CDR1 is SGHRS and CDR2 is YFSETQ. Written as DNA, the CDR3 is TGCGCCAGCAGCTACGGGACAGGGGAGGGTGGCTACACCTTC. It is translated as CASSYGTGEGGYTF.

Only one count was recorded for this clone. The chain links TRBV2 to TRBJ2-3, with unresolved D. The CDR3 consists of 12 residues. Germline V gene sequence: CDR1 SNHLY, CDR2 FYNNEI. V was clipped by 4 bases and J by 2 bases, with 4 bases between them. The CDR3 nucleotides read TGTGCCAGCAGTGCAGTCACAGATACGCAGTATTTT. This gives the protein CASSAVTDTQYF.

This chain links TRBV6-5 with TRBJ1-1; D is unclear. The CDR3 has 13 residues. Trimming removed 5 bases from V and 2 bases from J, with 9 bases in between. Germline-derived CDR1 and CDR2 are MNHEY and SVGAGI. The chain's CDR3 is CASSRVLNTEAFF. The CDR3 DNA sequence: TGTGCCAGCAGTAGAGTCTTAAACACTGAAGCTTTCTTT.

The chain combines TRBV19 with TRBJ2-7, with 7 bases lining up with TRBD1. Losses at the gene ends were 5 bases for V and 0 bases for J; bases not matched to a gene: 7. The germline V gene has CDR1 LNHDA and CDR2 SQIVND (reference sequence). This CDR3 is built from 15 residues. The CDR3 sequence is CASSLSRDSSYEQYF. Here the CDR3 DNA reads TGTGCCAGTAGTTTAAGCCGGGACAGCTCCTACGAGCAGTACTTC.

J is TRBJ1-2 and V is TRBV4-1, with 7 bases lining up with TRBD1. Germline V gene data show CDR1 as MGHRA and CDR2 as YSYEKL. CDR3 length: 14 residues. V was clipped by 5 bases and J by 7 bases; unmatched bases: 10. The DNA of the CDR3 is TGCGCCAGCAGCTCAGAGGAGGGGGCGCGTGGCTACACCTTC. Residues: CASSSEEGARGYTF.

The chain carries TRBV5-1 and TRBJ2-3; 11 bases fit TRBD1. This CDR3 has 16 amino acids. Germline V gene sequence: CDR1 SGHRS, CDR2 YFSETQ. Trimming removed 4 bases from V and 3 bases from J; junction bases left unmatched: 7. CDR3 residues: CASSRLGTGGTDTQYF. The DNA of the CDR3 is TGCGCCAGCAGCCGACTGGGGACAGGGGGGACAGATACGCAGTATTTT.

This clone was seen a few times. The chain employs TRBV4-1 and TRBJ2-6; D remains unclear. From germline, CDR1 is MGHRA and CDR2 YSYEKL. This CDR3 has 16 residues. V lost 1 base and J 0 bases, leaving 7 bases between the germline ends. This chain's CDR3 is CASSQVTYSGANVLTF. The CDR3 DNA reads TGCGCCAGCAGCCAAGTAACATACTCTGGGGCCAACGTCCTGACTTTC.

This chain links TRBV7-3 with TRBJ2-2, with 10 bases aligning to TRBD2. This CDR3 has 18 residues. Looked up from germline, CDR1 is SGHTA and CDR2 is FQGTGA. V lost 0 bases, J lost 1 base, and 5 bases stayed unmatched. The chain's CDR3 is CASSLTGASGGNTGELFF. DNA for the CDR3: TGTGCCAGCAGCTTAACCGGGGCTAGCGGGGGGAACACCGGGGAGCTGTTTTTT. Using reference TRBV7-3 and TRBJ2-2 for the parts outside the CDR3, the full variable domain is GAGVSQTPSNKVTEKGKYVELRCDPISGHTALYWYRQSLGQGPEFLIYFQGTGAADDSGLPNDRFFAVRPEGSVSTLKIQRTERGDSAVYLCASSLTGASGGNTGELFFGEGSRLTVL.

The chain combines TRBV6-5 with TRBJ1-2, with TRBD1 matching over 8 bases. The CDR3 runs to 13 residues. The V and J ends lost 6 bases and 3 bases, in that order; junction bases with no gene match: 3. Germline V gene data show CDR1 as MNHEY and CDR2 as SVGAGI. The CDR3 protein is CASSRTGHYGYTF. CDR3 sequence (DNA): TGTGCCAGCAGCCGGACAGGGCACTATGGCTACACCTTC.

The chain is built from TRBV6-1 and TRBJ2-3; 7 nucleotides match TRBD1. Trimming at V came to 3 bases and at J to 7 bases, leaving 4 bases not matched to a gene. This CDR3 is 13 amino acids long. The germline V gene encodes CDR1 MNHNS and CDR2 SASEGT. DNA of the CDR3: TGTGCCAGCAGTGAGGGGACAGTCTATACGCAGTATTTT. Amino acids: CASSEGTVYTQYF.

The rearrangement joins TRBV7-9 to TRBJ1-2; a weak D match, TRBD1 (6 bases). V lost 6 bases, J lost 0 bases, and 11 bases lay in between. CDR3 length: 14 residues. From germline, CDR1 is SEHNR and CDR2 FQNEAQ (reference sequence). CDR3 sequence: CASRTGDTNYGYTF. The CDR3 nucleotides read TGTGCCAGCAGGACAGGCGACACTAACTATGGCTACACCTTC.

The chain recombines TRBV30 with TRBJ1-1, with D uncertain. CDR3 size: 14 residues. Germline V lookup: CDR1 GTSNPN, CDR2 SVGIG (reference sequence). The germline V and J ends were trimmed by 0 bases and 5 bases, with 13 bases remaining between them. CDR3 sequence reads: CAWSVHLPKTEAFF. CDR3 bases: TGTGCCTGGAGTGTACATTTACCGAAGACTGAAGCTTTCTTT.

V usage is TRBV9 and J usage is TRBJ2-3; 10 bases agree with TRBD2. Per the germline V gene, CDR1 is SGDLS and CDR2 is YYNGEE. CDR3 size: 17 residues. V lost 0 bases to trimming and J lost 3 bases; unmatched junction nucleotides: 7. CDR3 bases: TGTGCCAGCAGCGTAGGCGCTAGCGGGAGAAGGACAGATACGCAGTATTTT. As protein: CASSVGASGRRTDTQYF.

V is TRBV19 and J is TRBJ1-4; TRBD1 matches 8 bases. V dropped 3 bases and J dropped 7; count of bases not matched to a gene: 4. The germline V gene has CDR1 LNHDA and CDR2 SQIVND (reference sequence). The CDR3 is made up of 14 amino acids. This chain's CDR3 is CASSIGTGPEKLFF. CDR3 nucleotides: TGTGCCAGTAGTATCGGGACAGGACCTGAAAAACTGTTTTTT.